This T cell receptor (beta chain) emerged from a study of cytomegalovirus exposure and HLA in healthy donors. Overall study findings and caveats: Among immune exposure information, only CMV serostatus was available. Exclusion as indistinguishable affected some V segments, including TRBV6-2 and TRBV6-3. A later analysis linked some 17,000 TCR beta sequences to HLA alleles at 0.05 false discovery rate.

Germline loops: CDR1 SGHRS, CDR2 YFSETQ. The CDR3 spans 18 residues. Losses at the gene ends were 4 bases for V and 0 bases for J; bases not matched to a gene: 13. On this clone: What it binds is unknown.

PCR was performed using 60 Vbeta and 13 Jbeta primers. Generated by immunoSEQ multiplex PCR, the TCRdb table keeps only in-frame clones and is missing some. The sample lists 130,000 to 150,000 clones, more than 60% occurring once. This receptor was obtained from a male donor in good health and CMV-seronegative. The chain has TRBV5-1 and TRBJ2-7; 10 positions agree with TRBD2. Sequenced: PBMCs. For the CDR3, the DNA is TGCGCCAGCAGCCCCACGCCCGGGACTAGCGTTAGCTCCTACGAGCAGTACTTC. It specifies CASSPTPGTSVSSYEQYF. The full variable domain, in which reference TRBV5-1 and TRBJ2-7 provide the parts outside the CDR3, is KAGVTQTPRYLIKTRGQQVTLSCSPISGHRSVSWYQQTPGQGLQFLFEYFSETQRNKGNFPGRFSGRQFSNSRSEMNVSTLELGDSALYLCASSPTPGTSVSSYEQYFGPGTRLTVT.